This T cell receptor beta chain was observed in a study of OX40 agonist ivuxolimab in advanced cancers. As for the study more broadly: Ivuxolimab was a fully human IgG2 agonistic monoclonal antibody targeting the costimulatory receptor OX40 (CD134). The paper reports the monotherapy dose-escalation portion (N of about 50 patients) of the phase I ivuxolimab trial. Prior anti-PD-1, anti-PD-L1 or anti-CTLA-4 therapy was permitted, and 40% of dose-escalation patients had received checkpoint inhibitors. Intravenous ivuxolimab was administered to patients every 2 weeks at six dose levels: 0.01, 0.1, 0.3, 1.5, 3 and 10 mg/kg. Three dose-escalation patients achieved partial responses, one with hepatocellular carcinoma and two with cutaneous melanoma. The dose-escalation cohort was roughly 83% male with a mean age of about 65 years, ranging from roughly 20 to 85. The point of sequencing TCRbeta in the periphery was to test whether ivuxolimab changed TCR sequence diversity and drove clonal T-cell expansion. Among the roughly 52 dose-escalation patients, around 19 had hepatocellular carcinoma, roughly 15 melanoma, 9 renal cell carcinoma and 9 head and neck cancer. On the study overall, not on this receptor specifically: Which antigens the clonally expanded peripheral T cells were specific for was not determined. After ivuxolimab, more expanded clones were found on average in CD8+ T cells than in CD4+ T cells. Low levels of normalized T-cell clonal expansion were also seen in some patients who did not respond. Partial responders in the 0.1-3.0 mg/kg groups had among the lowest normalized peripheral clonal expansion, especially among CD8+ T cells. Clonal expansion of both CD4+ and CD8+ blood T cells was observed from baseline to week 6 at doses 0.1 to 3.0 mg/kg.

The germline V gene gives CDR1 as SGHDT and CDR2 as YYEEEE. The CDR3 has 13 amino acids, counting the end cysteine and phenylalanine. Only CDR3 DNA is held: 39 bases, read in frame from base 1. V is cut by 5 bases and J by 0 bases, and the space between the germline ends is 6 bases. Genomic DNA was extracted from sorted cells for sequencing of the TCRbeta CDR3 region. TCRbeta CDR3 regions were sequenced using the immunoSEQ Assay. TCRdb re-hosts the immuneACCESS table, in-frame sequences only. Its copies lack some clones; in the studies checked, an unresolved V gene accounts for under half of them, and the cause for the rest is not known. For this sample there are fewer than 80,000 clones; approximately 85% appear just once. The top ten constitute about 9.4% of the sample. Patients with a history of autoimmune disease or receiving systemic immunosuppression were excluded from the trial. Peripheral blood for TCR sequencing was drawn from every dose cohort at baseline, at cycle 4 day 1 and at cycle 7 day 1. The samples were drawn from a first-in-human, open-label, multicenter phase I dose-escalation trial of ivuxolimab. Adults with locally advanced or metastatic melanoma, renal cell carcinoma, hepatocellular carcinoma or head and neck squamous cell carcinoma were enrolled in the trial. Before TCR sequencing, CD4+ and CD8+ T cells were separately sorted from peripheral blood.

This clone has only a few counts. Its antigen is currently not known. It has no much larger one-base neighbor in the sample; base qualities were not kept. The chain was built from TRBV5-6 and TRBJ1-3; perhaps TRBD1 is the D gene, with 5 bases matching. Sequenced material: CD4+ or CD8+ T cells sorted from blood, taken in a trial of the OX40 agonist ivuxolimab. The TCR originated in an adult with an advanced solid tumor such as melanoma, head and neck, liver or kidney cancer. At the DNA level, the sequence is TGTGCCAGCAGAACAGGCTCTGGAAACACCATATATTTT. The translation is CASRTGSGNTIYF.